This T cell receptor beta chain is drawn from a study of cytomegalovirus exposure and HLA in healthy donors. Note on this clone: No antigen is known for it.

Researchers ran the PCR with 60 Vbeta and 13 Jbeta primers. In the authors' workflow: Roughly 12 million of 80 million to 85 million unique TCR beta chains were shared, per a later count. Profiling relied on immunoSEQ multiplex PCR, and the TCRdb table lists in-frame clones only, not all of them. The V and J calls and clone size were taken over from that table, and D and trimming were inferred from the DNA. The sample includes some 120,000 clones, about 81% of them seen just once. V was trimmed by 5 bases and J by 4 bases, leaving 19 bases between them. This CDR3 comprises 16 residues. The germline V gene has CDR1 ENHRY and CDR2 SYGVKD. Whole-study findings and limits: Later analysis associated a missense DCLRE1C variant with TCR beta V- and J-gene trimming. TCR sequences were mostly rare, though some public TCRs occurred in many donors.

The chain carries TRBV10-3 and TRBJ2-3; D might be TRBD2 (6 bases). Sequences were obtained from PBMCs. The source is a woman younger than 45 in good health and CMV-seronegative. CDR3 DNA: TGTGCCATCAGTCGAGCGACTGCGGGATCTCCAGATACGCAGTATTTT. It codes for CAISRATAGSPDTQYF.